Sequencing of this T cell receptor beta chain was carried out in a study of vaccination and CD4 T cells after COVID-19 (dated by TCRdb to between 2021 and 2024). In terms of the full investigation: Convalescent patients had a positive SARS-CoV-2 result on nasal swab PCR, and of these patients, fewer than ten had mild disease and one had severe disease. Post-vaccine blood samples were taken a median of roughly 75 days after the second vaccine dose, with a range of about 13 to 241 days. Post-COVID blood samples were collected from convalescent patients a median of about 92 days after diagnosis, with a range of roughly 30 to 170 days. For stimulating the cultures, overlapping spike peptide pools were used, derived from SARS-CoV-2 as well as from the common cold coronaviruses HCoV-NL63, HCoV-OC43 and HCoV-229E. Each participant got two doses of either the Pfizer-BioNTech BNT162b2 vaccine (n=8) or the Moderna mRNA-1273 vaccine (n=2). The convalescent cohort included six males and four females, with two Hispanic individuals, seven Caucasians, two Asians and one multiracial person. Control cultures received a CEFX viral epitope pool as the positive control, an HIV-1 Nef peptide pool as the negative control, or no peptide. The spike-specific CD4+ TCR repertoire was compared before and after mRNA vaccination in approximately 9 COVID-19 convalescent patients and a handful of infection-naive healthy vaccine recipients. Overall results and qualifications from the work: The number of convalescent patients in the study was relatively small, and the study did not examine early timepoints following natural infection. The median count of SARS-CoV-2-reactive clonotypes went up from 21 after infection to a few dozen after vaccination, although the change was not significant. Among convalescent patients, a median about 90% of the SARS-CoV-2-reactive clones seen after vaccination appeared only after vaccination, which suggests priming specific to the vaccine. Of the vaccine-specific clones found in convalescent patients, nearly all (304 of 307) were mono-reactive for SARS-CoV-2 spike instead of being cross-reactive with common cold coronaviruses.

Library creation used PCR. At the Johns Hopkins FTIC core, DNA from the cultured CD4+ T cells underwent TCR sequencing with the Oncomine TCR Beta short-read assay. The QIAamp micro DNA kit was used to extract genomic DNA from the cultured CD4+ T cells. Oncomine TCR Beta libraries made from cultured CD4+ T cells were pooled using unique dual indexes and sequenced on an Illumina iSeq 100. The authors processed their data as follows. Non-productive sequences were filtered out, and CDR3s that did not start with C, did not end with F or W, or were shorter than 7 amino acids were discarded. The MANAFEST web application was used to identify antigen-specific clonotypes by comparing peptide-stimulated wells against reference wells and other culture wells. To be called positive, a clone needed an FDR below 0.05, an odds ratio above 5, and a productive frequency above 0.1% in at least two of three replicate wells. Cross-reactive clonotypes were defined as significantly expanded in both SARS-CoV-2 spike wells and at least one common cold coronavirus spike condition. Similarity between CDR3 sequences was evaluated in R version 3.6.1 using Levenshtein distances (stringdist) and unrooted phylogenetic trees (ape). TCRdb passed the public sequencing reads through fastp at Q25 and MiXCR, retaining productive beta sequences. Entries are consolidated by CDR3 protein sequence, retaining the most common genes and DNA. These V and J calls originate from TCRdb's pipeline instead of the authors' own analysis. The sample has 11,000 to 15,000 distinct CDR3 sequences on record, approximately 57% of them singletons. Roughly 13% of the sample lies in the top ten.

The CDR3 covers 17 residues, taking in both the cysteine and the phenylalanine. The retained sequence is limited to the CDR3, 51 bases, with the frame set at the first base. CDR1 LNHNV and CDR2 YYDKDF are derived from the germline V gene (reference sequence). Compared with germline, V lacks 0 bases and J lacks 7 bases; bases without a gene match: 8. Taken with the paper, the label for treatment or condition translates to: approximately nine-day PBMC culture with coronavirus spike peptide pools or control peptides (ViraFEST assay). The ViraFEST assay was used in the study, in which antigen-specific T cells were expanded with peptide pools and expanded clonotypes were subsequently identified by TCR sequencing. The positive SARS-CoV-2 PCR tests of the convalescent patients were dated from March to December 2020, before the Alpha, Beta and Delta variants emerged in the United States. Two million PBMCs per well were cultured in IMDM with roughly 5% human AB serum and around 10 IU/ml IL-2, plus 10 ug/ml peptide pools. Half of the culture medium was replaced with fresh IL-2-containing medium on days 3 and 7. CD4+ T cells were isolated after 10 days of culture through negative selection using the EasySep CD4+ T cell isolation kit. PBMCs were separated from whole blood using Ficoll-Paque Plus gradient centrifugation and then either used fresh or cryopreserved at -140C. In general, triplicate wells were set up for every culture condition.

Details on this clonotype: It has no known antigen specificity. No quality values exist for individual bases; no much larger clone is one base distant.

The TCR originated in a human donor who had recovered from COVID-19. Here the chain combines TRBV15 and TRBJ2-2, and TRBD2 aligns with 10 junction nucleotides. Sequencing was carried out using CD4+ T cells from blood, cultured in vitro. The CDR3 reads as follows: CATSRDFLAGVGGELFF. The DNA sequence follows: TGTGCCACCAGCAGAGATTTCCTAGCGGGAGTTGGCGGGGAGCTGTTTTTT.